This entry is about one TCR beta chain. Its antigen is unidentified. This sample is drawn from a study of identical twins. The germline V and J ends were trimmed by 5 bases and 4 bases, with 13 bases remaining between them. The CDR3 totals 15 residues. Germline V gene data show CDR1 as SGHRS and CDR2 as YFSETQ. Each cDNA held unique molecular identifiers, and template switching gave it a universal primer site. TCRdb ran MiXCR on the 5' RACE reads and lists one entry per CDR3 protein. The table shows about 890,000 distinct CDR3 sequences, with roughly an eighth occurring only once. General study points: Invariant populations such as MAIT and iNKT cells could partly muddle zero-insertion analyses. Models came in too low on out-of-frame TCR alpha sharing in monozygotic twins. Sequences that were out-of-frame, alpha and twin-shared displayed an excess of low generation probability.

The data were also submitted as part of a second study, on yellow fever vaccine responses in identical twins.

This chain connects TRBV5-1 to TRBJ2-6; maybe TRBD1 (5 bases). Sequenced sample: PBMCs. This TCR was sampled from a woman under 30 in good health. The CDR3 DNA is TGCGCCAGCAGTATAGGGGCGTCGGGGGCCAACGTCCTGACTTTC. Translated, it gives CASSIGASGANVLTF.